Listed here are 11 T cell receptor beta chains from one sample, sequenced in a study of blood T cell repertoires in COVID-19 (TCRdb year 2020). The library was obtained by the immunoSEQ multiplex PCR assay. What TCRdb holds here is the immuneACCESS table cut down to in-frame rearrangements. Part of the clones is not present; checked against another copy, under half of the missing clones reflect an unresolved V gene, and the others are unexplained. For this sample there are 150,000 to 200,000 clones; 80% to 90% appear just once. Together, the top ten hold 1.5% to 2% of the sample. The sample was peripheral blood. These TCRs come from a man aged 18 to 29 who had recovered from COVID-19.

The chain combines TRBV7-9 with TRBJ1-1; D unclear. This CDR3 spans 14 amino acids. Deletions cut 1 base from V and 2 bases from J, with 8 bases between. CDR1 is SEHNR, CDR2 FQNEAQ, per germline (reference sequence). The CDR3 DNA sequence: TGTGCCAGCAGCTTAGGGCAGGTAAACACTGAAGCTTTCTTT. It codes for CASSLGQVNTEAFF.

This CDR3 reads CATSRELSGELFF. The CDR3 nucleotides are TGTGCCACCAGCAGAGAATTATCCGGGGAGCTGTTTTTT. V gene TRBV15 combines with J gene TRBJ2-2; no firm D call. The V and J ends lost 0 bases and 6 bases respectively, with 5 bases between them. The CDR3 is made up of 13 amino acids. Germline CDR1 LNHNV, CDR2 YYDKDF (reference sequence).

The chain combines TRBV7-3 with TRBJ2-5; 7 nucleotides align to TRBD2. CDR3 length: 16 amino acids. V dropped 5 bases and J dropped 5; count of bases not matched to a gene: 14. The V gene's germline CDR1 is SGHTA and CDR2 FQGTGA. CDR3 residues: CASSPTLGGSWETQYF. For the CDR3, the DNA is TGTGCCAGCAGCCCCACCCTGGGCGGGAGTTGGGAGACCCAGTACTTC.

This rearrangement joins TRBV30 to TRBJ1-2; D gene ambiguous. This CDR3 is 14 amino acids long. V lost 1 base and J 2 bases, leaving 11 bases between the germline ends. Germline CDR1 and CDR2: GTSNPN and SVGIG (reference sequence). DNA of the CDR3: TGTGCCTGGAGTGGGGCAGCCAAAAACTATGGCTACACCTTC. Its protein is CAWSGAAKNYGYTF.

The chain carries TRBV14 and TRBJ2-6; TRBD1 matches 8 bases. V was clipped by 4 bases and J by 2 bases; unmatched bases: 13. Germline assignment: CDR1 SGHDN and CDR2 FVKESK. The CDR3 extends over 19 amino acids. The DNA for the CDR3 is TGTGCCAGCAGCCCCCTAGGGGCAGGGGGCGCAGCTGGGGCCAACGTCCTGACTTTC. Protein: CASSPLGAGGAAGANVLTF. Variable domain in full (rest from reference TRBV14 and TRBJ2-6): EAGVTQFPSHSVIEKGQTVTLRCDPISGHDNLYWYRRVMGKEIKFLLHFVKESKQDESGMPNNRFLAERTGGTYSTLKVQPAELEDSGVYFCASSPLGAGGAAGANVLTFGAGSRLTVL.

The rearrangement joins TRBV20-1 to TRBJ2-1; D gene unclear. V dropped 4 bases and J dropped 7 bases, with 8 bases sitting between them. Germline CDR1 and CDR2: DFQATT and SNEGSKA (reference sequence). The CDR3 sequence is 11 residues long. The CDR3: CSATHKNEQFF. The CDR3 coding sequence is TGCAGTGCTACCCACAAGAATGAGCAGTTCTTC.

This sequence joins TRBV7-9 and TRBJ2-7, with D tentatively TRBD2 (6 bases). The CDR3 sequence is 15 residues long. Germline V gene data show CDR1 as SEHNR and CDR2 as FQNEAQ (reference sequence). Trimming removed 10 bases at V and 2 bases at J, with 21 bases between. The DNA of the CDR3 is TGTGCCACAGTCCCCCTGGAAAGGGAGGCCTACGAGCAGTACTTC. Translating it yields CATVPLEREAYEQYF.

As DNA, the CDR3 is TGTGCCAGCAGCCCGTCCGGGACAGGGAACGAGCAGTACTTC. It translates to CASSPSGTGNEQYF. The V gene is TRBV7-9, the J gene TRBJ2-7; TRBD1 matches 9 bases. There are 14 residues in the CDR3. CDR1 is SEHNR and CDR2 is FQNEAQ in the germline V gene (reference sequence). Losses at the gene ends were 5 bases for V and 5 bases for J; bases not matched to a gene: 7.

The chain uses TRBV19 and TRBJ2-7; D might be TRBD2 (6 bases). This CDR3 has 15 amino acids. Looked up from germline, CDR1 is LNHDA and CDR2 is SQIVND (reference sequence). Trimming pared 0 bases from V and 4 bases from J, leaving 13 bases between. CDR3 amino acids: CASSIEAGSQYEQYF. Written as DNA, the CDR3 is TGTGCCAGTAGTATAGAGGCGGGGTCCCAATACGAGCAGTACTTC. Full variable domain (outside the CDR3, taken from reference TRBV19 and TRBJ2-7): DGGITQSPKYLFRKEGQNVTLSCEQNLNHDAMYWYRQDPGQGLRLIYYSQIVNDFQKGDIAEGYSVSREKKESFPLTVTSAQKNPTAFYLCASSIEAGSQYEQYFGPGTRLTVT.

In nucleotides, the CDR3 is TGTGCCAGCAGCGAACGCCGGGAGTCTGAGACCCAGTACTTC. Protein sequence: CASSERRESETQYF. The J gene is TRBJ2-5, the V gene TRBV13; weak D call: TRBD2 (6 bases). The CDR3 consists of 14 residues. V lost 5 bases to trimming and J lost 5 bases, with 15 bases between them. The germline V gene encodes CDR1 PRHDT and CDR2 FYEKMQ (reference sequence).

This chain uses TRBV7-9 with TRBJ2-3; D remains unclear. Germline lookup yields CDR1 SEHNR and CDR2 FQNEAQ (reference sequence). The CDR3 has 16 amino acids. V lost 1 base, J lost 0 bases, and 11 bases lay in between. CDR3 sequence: CASSLGNTASTDTQYF. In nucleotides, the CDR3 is TGTGCCAGCAGCTTAGGAAACACCGCTAGCACAGATACGCAGTATTTT.